The present entry profiles one T cell receptor (beta chain) with its context. Assay: immunoSEQ multiplex PCR; the TCRdb copy retains only in-frame clones and omits some. The table shows some 58,000 clones, with 94% occurring only once. The CDR3 contains 15 residues. The V and J ends lost 6 bases and 2 bases, in that order; junction bases with no gene match: 9. Germline loops: CDR1 MDHEN, CDR2 SYDVKM. This specimen belongs to a study of technical replicates of blood from several donors. The sequence was obtained from a human donor in good health. The specimen was T cells isolated from PBMCs. The genes are TRBV28 and TRBJ2-7; 8 nucleotides match TRBD1. CDR3: CASSLSGTGAYEQYF. The DNA for the CDR3 is TGTGCCAGCAGCCTCTCCGGGACAGGAGCCTACGAGCAGTACTTC. The full variable domain, with the rest looked up from reference TRBV28 and TRBJ2-7, is DVKVTQSSRYLVKRTGEKVFLECVQDMDHENMFWYRQDPGLGLRLIYFSYDVKMKEKGDIPEGYSVSREKKERFSLILESASTNQTSMYLCASSLSGTGAYEQYFGPGTRLTVT.